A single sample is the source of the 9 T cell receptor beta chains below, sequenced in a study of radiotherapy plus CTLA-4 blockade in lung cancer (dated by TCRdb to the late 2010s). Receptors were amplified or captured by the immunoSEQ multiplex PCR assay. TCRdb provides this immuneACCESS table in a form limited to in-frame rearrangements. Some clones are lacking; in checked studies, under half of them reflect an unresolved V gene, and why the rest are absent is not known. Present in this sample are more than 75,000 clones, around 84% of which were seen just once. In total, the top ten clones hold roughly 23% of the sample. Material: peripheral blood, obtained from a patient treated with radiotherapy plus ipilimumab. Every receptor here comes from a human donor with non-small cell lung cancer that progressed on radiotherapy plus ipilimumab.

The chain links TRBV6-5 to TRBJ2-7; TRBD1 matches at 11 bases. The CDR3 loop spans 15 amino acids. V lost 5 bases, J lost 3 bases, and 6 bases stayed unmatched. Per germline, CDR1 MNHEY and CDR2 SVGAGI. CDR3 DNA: TGTGCCAGCAGTAGCGGACAGGGGGCGGACTACGAGCAGTACGTC. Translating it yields CASSSGQGADYEQYV.

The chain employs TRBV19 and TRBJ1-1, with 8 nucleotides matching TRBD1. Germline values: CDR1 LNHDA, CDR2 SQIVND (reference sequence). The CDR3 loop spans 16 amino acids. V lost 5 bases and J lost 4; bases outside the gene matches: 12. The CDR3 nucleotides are TGTGCCAGTAGTCCCTACAACCCAGGGGGCGGCACTGAAGCTTTCTTT. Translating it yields CASSPYNPGGGTEAFF. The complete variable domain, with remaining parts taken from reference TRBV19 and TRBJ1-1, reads DGGITQSPKYLFRKEGQNVTLSCEQNLNHDAMYWYRQDPGQGLRLIYYSQIVNDFQKGDIAEGYSVSREKKESFPLTVTSAQKNPTAFYLCASSPYNPGGGTEAFFGQGTRLTVV.

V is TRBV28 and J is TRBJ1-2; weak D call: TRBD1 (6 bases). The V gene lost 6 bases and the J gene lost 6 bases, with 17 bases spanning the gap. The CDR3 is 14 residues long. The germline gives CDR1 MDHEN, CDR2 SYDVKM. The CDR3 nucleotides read TGTGCCAGCAGCCCCAGGGGAACGGGGAATGGCTACACCTTC. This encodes CASSPRGTGNGYTF.

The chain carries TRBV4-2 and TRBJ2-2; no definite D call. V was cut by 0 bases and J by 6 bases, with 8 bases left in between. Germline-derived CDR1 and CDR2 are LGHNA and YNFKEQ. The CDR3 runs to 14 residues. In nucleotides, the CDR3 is TGTGCCAGCAGCCAAGAATTTCGATCCGGGGAGCTGTTTTTT. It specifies CASSQEFRSGELFF.

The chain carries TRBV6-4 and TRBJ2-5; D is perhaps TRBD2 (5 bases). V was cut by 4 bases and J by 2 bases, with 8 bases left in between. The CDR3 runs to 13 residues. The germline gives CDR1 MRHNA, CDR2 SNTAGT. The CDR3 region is CASSVSGQETQYF. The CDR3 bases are TGTGCCAGCAGTGTCTCGGGGCAAGAGACCCAGTACTTC.

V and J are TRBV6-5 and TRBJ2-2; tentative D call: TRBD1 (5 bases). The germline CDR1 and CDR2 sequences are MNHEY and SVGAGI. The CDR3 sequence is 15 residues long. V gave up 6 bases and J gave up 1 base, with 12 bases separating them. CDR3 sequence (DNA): TGTGCCAGCAGGACGCTTGGACAGAACACCGGGGAGCTGTTTTTT. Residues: CASRTLGQNTGELFF.

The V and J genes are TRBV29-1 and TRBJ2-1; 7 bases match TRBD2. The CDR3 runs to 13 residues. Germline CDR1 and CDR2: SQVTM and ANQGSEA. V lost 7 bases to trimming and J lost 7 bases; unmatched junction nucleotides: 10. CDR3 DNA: TGCAGCGGCGTGAGGCGGGAGTATAATGAGCAGTTCTTC. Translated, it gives CSGVRREYNEQFF.

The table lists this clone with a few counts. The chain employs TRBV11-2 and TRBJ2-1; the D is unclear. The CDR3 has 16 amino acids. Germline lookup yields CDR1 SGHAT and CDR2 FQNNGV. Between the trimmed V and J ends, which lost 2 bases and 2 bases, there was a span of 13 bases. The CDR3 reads CASSLMTEGPYNEQFF. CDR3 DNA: TGTGCCAGCAGCTTAATGACGGAAGGCCCCTACAATGAGCAGTTCTTC.

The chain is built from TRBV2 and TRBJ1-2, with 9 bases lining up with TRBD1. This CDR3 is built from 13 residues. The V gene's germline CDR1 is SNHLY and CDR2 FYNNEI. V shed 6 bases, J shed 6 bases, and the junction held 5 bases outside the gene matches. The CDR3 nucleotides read TGTGCCAGCAGGGACAGGGGAAGGGATGGCTACACCTTC. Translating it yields CASRDRGRDGYTF. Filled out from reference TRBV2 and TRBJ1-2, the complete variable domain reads EPEVTQTPSHQVTQMGQEVILRCVPISNHLYFYWYRQILGQKVEFLVSFYNNEISEKSEIFDDQFSVERPDGSNFTLKIRSTKLEDSAMYFCASRDRGRDGYTFGSGTRLTVV.